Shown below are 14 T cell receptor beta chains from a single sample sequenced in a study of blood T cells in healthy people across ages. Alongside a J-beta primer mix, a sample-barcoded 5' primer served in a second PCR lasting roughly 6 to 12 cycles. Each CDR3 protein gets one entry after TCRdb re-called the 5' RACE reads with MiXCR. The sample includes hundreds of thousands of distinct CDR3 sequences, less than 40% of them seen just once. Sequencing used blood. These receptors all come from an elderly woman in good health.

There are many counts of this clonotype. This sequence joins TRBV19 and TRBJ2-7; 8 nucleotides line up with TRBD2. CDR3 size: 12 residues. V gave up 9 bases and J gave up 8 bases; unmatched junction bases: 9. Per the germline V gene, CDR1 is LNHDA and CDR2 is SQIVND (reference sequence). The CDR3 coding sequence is TGTGCCAGCCGGGGGGGGTACAGCAAGCAGTACTTC. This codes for CASRGGYSKQYF.

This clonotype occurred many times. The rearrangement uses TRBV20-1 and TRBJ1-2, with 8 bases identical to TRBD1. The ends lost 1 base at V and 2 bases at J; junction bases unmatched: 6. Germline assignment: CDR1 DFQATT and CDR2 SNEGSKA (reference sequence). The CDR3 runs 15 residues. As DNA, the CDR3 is TGCAGTGCTAGAGCCCCAGGGGGCGTCAACTATGGCTACACCTTC. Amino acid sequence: CSARAPGGVNYGYTF.

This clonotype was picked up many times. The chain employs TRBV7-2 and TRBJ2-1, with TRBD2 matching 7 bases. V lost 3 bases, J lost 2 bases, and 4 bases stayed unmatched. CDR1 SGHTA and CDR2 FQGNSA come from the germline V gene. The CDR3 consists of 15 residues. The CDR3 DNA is TGTGCCAGCAGCTTTCCGGCGGGGGCCTACAATGAGCAGTTCTTC. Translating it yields CASSFPAGAYNEQFF. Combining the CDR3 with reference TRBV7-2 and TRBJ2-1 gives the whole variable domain GAGVSQSPSNKVTEKGKDVELRCDPISGHTALYWYRQSLGQGLEFLIYFQGNSAPDKSGLPSDRFSAERTGGSVSTLTIQRTQQEDSAVYLCASSFPAGAYNEQFFGPGTRLTVL.

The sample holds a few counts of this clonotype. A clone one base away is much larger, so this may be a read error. The CDR3 spells CASSESPLGGGEQFF. The CDR3, as DNA: TGTGCCAGCAGTGAATCCCCTTTGGGGGGGGGTGAGCAGTTCTTC. The chain joins TRBV25-1 to TRBJ2-1; 7 nucleotides align to TRBD2. The CDR3 spans 15 residues. The V gene's germline CDR1 is MGHDK and CDR2 SYGVNS. V was clipped by 1 base and J by 9 bases; unmatched bases: 9.

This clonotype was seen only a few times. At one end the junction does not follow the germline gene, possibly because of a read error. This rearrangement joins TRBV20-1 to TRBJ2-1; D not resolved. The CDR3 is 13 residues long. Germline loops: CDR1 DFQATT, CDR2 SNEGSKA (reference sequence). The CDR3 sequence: CGAAQRLGGEQFF. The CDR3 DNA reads TGCGGTGCTGCCCAGAGGTTGGGTGGTGAGCAGTTCTTC.

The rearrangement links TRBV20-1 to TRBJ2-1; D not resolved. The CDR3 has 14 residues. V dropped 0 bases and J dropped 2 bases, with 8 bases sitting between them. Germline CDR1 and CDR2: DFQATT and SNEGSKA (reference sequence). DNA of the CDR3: TGCAGTGCTAGAGAGGGCTCAGCCTACAATGAGCAGTTCTTC. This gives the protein CSAREGSAYNEQFF.

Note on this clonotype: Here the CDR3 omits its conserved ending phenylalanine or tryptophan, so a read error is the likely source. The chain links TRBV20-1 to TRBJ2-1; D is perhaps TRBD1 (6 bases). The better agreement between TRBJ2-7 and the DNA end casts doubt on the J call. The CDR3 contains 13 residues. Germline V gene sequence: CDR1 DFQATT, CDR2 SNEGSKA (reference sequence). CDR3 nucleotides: TGCAGTGCTAGGGGGGCGATATACAATGAGCAGTACCTC. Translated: CSARGAIYNEQYL.

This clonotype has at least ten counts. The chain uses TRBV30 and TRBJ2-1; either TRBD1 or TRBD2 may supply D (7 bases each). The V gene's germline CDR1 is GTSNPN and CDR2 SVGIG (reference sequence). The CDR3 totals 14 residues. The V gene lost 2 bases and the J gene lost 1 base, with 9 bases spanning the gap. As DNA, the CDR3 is TGTGCCTGGAGTCAGGGGGGGTCCTACAATGAGCAGTTCTTC. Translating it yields CAWSQGGSYNEQFF.

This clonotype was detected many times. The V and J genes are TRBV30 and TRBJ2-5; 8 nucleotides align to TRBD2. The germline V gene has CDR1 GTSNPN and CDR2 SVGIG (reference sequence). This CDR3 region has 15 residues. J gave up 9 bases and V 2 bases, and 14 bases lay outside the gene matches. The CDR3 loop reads CAWSSDGGGTVAQYF. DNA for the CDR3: TGTGCCTGGAGTAGTGACGGCGGGGGGACGGTGGCCCAGTACTTC.

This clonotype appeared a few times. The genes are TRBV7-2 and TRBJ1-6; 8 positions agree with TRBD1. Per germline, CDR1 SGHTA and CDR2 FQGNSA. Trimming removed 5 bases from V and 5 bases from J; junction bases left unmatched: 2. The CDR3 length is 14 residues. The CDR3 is CASSPDRDNSPLHF. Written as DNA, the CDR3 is TGTGCCAGCAGCCCGGACAGGGATAATTCACCCCTCCACTTT.

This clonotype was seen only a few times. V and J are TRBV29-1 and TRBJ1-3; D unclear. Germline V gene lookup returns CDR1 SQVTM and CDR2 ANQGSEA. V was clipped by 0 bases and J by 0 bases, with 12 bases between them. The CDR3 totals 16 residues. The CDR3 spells CSVEDAYPSSGNTIYF. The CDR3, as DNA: TGCAGCGTTGAAGATGCTTACCCGTCCTCTGGAAACACCATATATTTT. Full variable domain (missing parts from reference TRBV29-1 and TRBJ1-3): SAVISQKPSRDICQRGTSLTIQCQVDSQVTMMFWYRQQPGQSLTLIATANQGSEATYESGFVIDKFPISRPNLTFSTLTVSNMSPEDSSIYLCSVEDAYPSSGNTIYFGEGSWLTVV.

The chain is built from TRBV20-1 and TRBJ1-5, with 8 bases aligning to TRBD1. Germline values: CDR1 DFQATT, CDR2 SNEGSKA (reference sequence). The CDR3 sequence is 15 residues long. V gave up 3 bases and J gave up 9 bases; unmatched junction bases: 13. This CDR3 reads CSASSGGQGIGPQHF. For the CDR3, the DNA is TGCAGTGCTAGTAGCGGTGGACAGGGAATCGGGCCCCAGCATTTT.

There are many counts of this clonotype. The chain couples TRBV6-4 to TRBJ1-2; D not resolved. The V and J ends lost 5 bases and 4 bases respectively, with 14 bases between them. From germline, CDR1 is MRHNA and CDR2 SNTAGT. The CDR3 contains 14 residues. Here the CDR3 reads CASSPELAGYGYTF. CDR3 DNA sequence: TGTGCCAGCAGTCCCGAACTAGCCGGCTATGGCTACACCTTC.

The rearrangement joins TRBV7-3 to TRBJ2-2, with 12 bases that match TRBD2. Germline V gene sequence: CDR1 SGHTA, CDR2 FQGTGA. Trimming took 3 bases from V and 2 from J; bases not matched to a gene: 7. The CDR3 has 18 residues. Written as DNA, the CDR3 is TGTGCCAGCAGCTTGTCGGCTAGCGGGGGGGTAAACACCGGGGAGCTGTTTTTT. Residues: CASSLSASGGVNTGELFF.